These 27 T cell receptor beta chains share one sample of origin, sequenced in a study of cytomegalovirus exposure and HLA in healthy donors. With 60 Vbeta and 13 Jbeta primers, the PCR was carried out. Method: immunoSEQ multiplex PCR; TCRdb's copy keeps in-frame clones and lacks some. The data show approximately 80,000 clones, more than 50% seen once. Material for sequencing was PBMCs. The receptors here all came from a middle-aged woman in good health and CMV-seropositive.

This clone turned up a few times. The chain links TRBV7-2 to TRBJ1-2; D possibly corresponds to TRBD1 (6 bases). The CDR3 runs to 14 residues. The V end lost 5 bases, the J end lost 1 base, and 11 bases lay between the germline ends. Germline V gene lookup returns CDR1 SGHTA and CDR2 FQGNSA. CDR3 bases: TGTGCCAGCAGCCTAGGGGGGCATAACTATGGCTACACCTTC. This gives the protein CASSLGGHNYGYTF.

This chain joins TRBV14 and TRBJ2-7, with TRBD2 as a possible D gene (5 bases). The V end was cut by 2 bases, the J end by 1 base, with 12 bases between. Germline assignment: CDR1 SGHDN and CDR2 FVKESK. CDR3 length equals 15 residues. CDR3 nucleotide sequence: TGTGCCAGCAGCCAATCTCGGGATATGTCCTACGAGCAGTACTTC. It codes for CASSQSRDMSYEQYF.

This clone has just a few counts. V is TRBV5-5 and J is TRBJ1-1; tentative D call: TRBD1 (6 bases). Deletions cut 2 bases from V and 1 base from J, with 12 bases between. Germline loops: CDR1 SGHKS, CDR2 YYEKEE (reference sequence). The CDR3 totals 15 residues. The CDR3 sequence is CASSFIQGRNTEAFF. The CDR3 nucleotides read TGTGCCAGCAGCTTTATACAGGGACGGAACACTGAAGCTTTCTTT.

The rearrangement joins TRBV5-6 to TRBJ2-1; 7 bases match TRBD2. V trimming: 3 bases; J trimming: 12 bases; junction bases outside the gene matches: 12. The germline V gene encodes CDR1 SGHDT and CDR2 YYEEEE. The CDR3 consists of 14 residues. The CDR3 DNA reads TGTGCCAGCAGCTCAGGGACTAACGGGAGGAGGCAGTTCTTC. Encoded protein: CASSSGTNGRRQFF.

The chain recombines TRBV29-1 with TRBJ2-1, with unresolved D. Germline V lookup: CDR1 SQVTM, CDR2 ANQGSEA. Trimming shortened V by 2 bases and J by 6 bases, and 11 bases separated the two germline ends. This CDR3 comprises 13 residues. CDR3 bases: TGCAGCGTTGAAAATAGAGTCGGCAATGAGCAGTTCTTC. As protein: CSVENRVGNEQFF.

In its sample, this clone was seen a few times. The CDR3 loop is CASSLEQGSSYNEQFF. In DNA form, the CDR3 reads TGTGCCAGCAGCTTAGAGCAGGGAAGCTCCTACAATGAGCAGTTCTTC. The chain employs TRBV11-3 and TRBJ2-1; maybe TRBD1 (5 bases). V lost 0 bases and J lost 0, with 9 bases in between. From germline, CDR1 is SGHNT and CDR2 YENEEA. The CDR3 has 16 residues.

The genes are TRBV2 and TRBJ2-7; possible D gene TRBD1, 6 bases. V lost 10 bases, J lost 4 bases, and 20 bases lay in between. In germline, CDR1 is SNHLY, CDR2 FYNNEI. The CDR3 extends over 14 amino acids. CDR3: CAIMKGQPWYEQYF. CDR3 sequence (DNA): TGTGCCATCATGAAAGGACAGCCTTGGTACGAGCAGTACTTC.

The chain combines TRBV6-5 with TRBJ1-5, with 7 nucleotides matching TRBD1. Germline V gene lookup returns CDR1 MNHEY and CDR2 SVGAGI. J was trimmed by 4 bases and V by 6 bases; bases with no gene match: 6. The CDR3 loop spans 14 amino acids. CDR3 bases: TGTGCCAGCAGCCCGACAGGGAAGAATCAGCCCCAGCATTTT. Protein product: CASSPTGKNQPQHF.

This clone was seen once. The chain joins TRBV6-5 to TRBJ2-4; 7 bases line up with TRBD1. The CDR3 is 15 residues long. Germline-derived CDR1 and CDR2 are MNHEY and SVGAGI. The J segment lost 9 bases and the V segment lost 4 bases, leaving 12 bases of the junction unmatched. The CDR3 DNA reads as TGTGCCAGCAGTTGGTCACGGGACAGCCCCGGCATTCAGTACTTC. Encoded protein: CASSWSRDSPGIQYF.

J is TRBJ1-1 and V is TRBV7-9; no definite D call. This CDR3 has 12 amino acids. V was shortened by 3 bases and J by 2 bases, with 4 bases between the two germline ends. Per the germline V gene, CDR1 is SEHNR and CDR2 is FQNEAQ (reference sequence). The CDR3 DNA follows: TGTGCCAGCAGCTTCCCTAACACTGAAGCTTTCTTT. Translation: CASSFPNTEAFF.

The chain is built from TRBV4-1 and TRBJ2-1; D remains ambiguous. Trimming left V 2 bases short and J 5 bases short, with 13 bases between. This CDR3 region has 15 residues. Germline CDR1 and CDR2: MGHRA and YSYEKL. CDR3 sequence reads: CASSQKTPVNNEQFF. As DNA, the CDR3 is TGCGCCAGCAGCCAAAAAACCCCGGTTAACAATGAGCAGTTCTTC.

V usage is TRBV15 and J usage is TRBJ2-7, with 7 bases that match TRBD2. V lost 1 base, J lost 2 bases, and 5 bases stayed unmatched. Germline V gene lookup returns CDR1 LNHNV and CDR2 YYDKDF (reference sequence). The CDR3 is made up of 15 amino acids. CDR3 in amino acids: CATSRGGGKAYEQYF. For the CDR3, the DNA is TGTGCCACCAGCAGAGGGGGAGGGAAGGCCTACGAGCAGTACTTC.

The V gene is TRBV4-3, the J gene TRBJ2-7, with D possibly TRBD2 on 5 matching bases. V gave up 1 base and J gave up 2 bases, with 9 bases separating them. This CDR3 spans 14 amino acids. CDR1 is LGHNA, CDR2 YSLEER, per germline. The CDR3 spells CASSQGSGAYEQYF. CDR3 nucleotides: TGCGCCAGCAGCCAAGGCTCCGGGGCCTACGAGCAGTACTTC.

The gene calls are TRBV28 and TRBJ1-4; TRBD1 matches 7 bases. V gave up 7 bases and J gave up 5 bases; unmatched junction bases: 7. CDR3 size: 14 residues. In germline, CDR1 is MDHEN, CDR2 SYDVKM. The DNA for the CDR3 is TGTGCCAGCAATCAGGGGGTGAACAATGAAAAACTGTTTTTT. Its translation is CASNQGVNNEKLFF.

This rearrangement joins TRBV6-6 to TRBJ2-2; TRBD1 agrees at 7 bases. CDR3 size: 15 residues. Per the germline V gene, CDR1 is MNHNY and CDR2 is SVGAGI (reference sequence). The ends lost 6 bases at V and 3 bases at J; junction bases unmatched: 7. The DNA of the CDR3 is TGTGCCAGCAGGGGGGACAGCGGTGACACCGGGGAGCTGTTTTTT. This translates into CASRGDSGDTGELFF.

This clone has just one count. The rearrangement joins TRBV18 to TRBJ1-5, with D hard to call. This CDR3 region has 14 residues. CDR1 is KGHSH, CDR2 LQKENI, per germline. The ends were cut back, 3 bases at V and 5 bases at J, with 11 bases in the middle. CDR3 residues: CASSPETMDQPQHF. The CDR3 DNA is TGTGCCAGCTCACCCGAGACAATGGATCAGCCCCAGCATTTT.

This clone was found a few times. The chain combines TRBV2 with TRBJ1-1, with D unresolved. The CDR3 consists of 12 residues. CDR1 is SNHLY, CDR2 FYNNEI, per germline. V was clipped by 7 bases and J by 5 bases, with 11 bases between them. The CDR3 DNA reads as TGTGCCAGCATGGGAGTGGGTACTGAAGCTTTCTTT. As protein: CASMGVGTEAFF.

This clone has just a few counts. The chain uses TRBV28 and TRBJ2-3, with TRBD1 matching over 9 bases. The germline gives CDR1 MDHEN, CDR2 SYDVKM. This CDR3 spans 15 amino acids. Unmatched junction bases numbered 3, after V lost 1 base and J lost 4 bases. The CDR3 reads CASSLLGQGSDTQYF. CDR3 in DNA: TGTGCCAGCAGTTTATTGGGACAGGGCTCAGATACGCAGTATTTT.

The chain recombines TRBV11-2 with TRBJ1-2, with D hard to call. Germline assignment: CDR1 SGHAT and CDR2 FQNNGV. Trimming took 5 bases from V and 3 from J, leaving 16 bases between them. The CDR3 length is 15 residues. DNA of the CDR3: TGTGCCAGCAGCCGAGGAGTCGGAGTCGACTATGGCTACACCTTC. Amino acid sequence: CASSRGVGVDYGYTF.

The chain combines TRBV15 with TRBJ2-2; D may be TRBD1 (6 bases). Looked up from germline, CDR1 is LNHNV and CDR2 is YYDKDF (reference sequence). The CDR3 runs to 12 residues. Trimming shortened V by 9 bases and J by 4 bases, and 9 bases separated the two germline ends. CDR3 sequence reads: CATGARTGELFF. The CDR3 DNA sequence: TGTGCCACGGGGGCACGCACCGGGGAGCTGTTTTTT.

The genes are TRBV30 and TRBJ1-1; D gene unclear. This CDR3 is built from 13 residues. Trimming took 5 bases from V and 1 from J, leaving 11 bases between them. Germline CDR1 is GTSNPN and CDR2 is SVGIG (reference sequence). CDR3 DNA sequence: TGTGCCTGGGCCGGGATGACGAACACTGAAGCTTTCTTT. It codes for CAWAGMTNTEAFF.

The chain couples TRBV27 to TRBJ2-6; D remains unclear. V lost 8 bases to trimming and J lost 0 bases, with 20 bases between them. The CDR3 totals 18 residues. Germline CDR1 reads MNHEY; CDR2 reads SMNVEV (reference sequence). CDR3: CASRRDPPRSSGANVLTF. CDR3 bases: TGTGCCAGCCGCCGTGACCCCCCCCGGAGCTCTGGGGCCAACGTCCTGACTTTC.

The DNA for the CDR3 is TGTGCCAGCAGCTTAGGACAGAGTAACACTGAAGCTTTCTTT. Translated: CASSLGQSNTEAFF. The chain recombines TRBV7-9 with TRBJ1-1; D is perhaps TRBD1 (5 bases). V was clipped by 1 base and J by 2 bases, with 8 bases between them. Germline V CDR1 and CDR2: SEHNR, FQNEAQ (reference sequence). The CDR3 has 14 amino acids.

The V call is TRBV5-1, the J call TRBJ2-7; D may be TRBD1 (5 bases). V dropped 1 base and J dropped 4 bases, with 9 bases sitting between them. This CDR3 has 13 residues. CDR1 and CDR2 (germline): SGHRS, YFSETQ. The CDR3 region is CASSLMGRYEQYF. The DNA of the CDR3 is TGCGCCAGCAGCTTGATGGGGCGGTACGAGCAGTACTTC.

The chain is built from TRBV7-2 and TRBJ2-1; a weak D match, TRBD2 (6 bases). Trimming pared 7 bases from V and 8 bases from J, leaving 18 bases between. Germline V CDR1 and CDR2: SGHTA, FQGNSA. The CDR3 loop spans 14 amino acids. The chain's CDR3 is CASNPSAGSDEQFF. The CDR3 bases are TGTGCCAGCAACCCGTCGGCCGGGAGCGATGAGCAGTTCTTC.

This chain joins TRBV10-3 and TRBJ1-2; TRBD1 aligns across 8 bases. The CDR3 is 16 residues long. Germline-derived CDR1 and CDR2 are ENHRY and SYGVKD. V was clipped by 3 bases and J by 8 bases; unmatched bases: 14. The CDR3 nucleotides are TGTGCCATCAGTGAAAGGGACAGGTCTGGCGCCAAGGGCTACACCTTC. Translating it yields CAISERDRSGAKGYTF.

This clone was recorded only once. The genes are TRBV9 and TRBJ1-1; D is unresolved. The CDR3 loop spans 14 amino acids. Germline V CDR1 and CDR2: SGDLS, YYNGEE. The germline V and J ends were trimmed by 6 bases and 0 bases, with 12 bases remaining between them. CDR3 amino acids: CASNRGTMNTEAFF. CDR3 bases: TGTGCCAGCAACCGGGGAACCATGAACACTGAAGCTTTCTTT.